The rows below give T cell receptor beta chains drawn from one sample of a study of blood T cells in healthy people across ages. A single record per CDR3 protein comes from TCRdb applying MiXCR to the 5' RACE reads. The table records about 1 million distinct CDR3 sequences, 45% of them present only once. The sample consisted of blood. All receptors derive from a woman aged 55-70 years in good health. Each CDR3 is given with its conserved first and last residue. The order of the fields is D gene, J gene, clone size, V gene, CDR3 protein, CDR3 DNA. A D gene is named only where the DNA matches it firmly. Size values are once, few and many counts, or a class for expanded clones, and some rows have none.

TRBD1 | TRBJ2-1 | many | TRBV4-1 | CASGMGQGRNNEQFF | TGCGCCAGCGGGATGGGACAGGGGCGCAACAATGAGCAGTTCTTC
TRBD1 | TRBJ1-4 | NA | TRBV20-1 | CSARDPLEGAGGKLFF | TGCAGTGCTAGAGATCCCCTAGAGGGGGCCGGAGGAAAACTGTTTTTT
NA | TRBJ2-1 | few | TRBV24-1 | CATSDLRSYNEQFF | TGTGCCACCAGTGATTTGCGCTCCTACAATGAGCAGTTCTTC
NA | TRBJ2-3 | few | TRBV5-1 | CASSRQDDRTDTQYF | TGCGCCAGCAGCAGACAGGACGACCGAACAGATACGCAGTATTTT
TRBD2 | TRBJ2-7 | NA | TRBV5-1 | CASSQKTTSGGYEQYF | TGCGCCAGCAGCCAAAAAACTACTAGCGGGGGATACGAGCAGTACTTC
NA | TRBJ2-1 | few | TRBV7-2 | CASSSYRSSEQFF | TGTGCCAGCAGCTCCTACCGATCTAGCGAGCAGTTCTTC
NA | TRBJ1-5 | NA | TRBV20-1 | CSAYNIVLGGNQPQHF | TGCAGTGCTTACAATATAGTGTTGGGGGGAAATCAGCCCCAGCATTTT
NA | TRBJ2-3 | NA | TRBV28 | CASNGGYTQYF | TGTGCCAGCAATGGAGGTTATACGCAGTATTTT
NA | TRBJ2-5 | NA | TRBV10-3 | CAISVVWGRAQETQYF | TGTGCCATCAGTGTGGTCTGGGGCAGGGCCCAAGAGACCCAGTACTTC
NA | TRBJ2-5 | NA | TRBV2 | CASSAGGLTETQYF | TGTGCCAGCAGTGCCGGCGGTTTAACGGAGACCCAGTACTTC
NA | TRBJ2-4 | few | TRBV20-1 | CSARLIREWEKNIQYF | TGCAGTGCTAGGTTAATTCGCGAGTGGGAAAAAAACATTCAGTACTTC
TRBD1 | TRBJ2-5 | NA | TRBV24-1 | CATSEVGQGQETQYF | TGTGCCACCAGTGAAGTGGGACAGGGCCAAGAGACCCAGTACTTC
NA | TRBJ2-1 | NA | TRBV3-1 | CASSQDPASVYNEQFF | TGTGCCAGCAGCCAAGATCCCGCTAGCGTGTACAATGAGCAGTTCTTC
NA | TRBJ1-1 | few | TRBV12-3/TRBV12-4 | CAVSLPLDYTVNTEAFF | TGTGCCGTCAGTTTACCCCTAGATTATACGGTGAACACTGAAGCTTTCTTT
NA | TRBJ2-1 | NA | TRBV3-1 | CASSHRAGGTDEQFF | TGTGCCAGCAGCCATCGAGCGGGTGGGACGGATGAGCAGTTCTTC
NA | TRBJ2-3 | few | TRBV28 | CASSLSKKGTDTQYF | TGTGCCAGCAGCCTCAGCAAAAAGGGAACAGATACGCAGTATTTT
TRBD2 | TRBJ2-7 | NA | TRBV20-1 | CSAPAGRGYEQYF | TGCAGTGCCCCAGCGGGACGGGGGTACGAGCAGTACTTC
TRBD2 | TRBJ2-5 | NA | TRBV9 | CASSATSEETQYF | TGTGCCAGCAGCGCGACTAGCGAAGAGACCCAGTACTTC
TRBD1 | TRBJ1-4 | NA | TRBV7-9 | CASSYRMDRGVEEKLFF | TGTGCCAGCAGCTACCGGATGGACAGGGGTGTGGAAGAAAAACTGTTTTTT
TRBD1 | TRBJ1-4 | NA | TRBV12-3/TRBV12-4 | CASSPGTGGNEKLFF | TGTGCCAGCAGCCCCGGGACAGGGGGGAATGAAAAACTGTTTTTT